The 11 T cell receptor beta chains listed next were all sequenced from one sample in a study of cytomegalovirus exposure and HLA in healthy donors. Both 60 Vbeta primers and 13 Jbeta primers went into the PCR. Sequencing was performed with immunoSEQ multiplex PCR; in TCRdb, only in-frame clones are kept and a portion is missing. The sample carries 150,000 to 200,000 clones, 75% recorded once. The sequenced material came from PBMCs. These receptors were collected from a man aged 18 to 30 in good health and CMV-seropositive.

The chain is built from TRBV14 and TRBJ2-5, with a tentative D call TRBD2 (5 bases). Germline-derived CDR1 and CDR2 are SGHDN and FVKESK. There are 14 residues in the CDR3. The ends were cut back, 1 base at V and 4 bases at J, with 10 bases in the middle. CDR3 DNA sequence: TGTGCCAGCAGCCAAGTCCGAGGAGGAGAGACCCAGTACTTC. This codes for CASSQVRGGETQYF.

The genes are TRBV9 and TRBJ2-1; 9 bases are shared with TRBD2. Germline trimming cut 7 bases from V and 7 bases from J; bases unmatched to any gene: 18. Germline V gene sequence: CDR1 SGDLS, CDR2 YYNGEE. The CDR3 extends over 17 amino acids. The CDR3 DNA reads TGTGCCAGCGGTGGGGTGAAGGCGGGAGGGCCCCGGAATGAGCAGTTCTTC. This translates into CASGGVKAGGPRNEQFF.

This sequence joins TRBV29-1 and TRBJ2-1; 14 bases match TRBD2. Germline-derived CDR1 and CDR2 are SQVTM and ANQGSEA. This CDR3 comprises 20 residues. V dropped 0 bases and J dropped 0; count of bases not matched to a gene: 10. Written as DNA, the CDR3 is TGCAGCGTTGAAGATCCCGTGACTAGCGGGAGGGCCAGCTCCTACAATGAGCAGTTCTTC. Translating gives CSVEDPVTSGRASSYNEQFF.

A single count supports this clone. The chain has TRBV7-9 and TRBJ2-7; D may be TRBD2 (6 bases). V shed 0 bases and J shed 3 bases, with 9 bases lying between them. The CDR3 covers 14 residues. Germline V lookup: CDR1 SEHNR, CDR2 FQNEAQ (reference sequence). This chain's CDR3 is CASSLAGRDYEQYF. CDR3 nucleotides: TGTGCCAGCAGCTTAGCGGGGCGGGACTACGAGCAGTACTTC.

V and J are TRBV7-9 and TRBJ2-5; D might be TRBD2 (6 bases). This CDR3 spans 14 amino acids. The V gene lost 2 bases and the J gene lost 5 bases, with 12 bases spanning the gap. CDR1 is SEHNR and CDR2 is FQNEAQ in the germline V gene (reference sequence). CDR3 DNA sequence: TGTGCCAGCAGCTTATTGCGGGAATGGGAGACCCAGTACTTC. Protein sequence: CASSLLREWETQYF.

The chain employs TRBV6-6 and TRBJ1-1; unclear D gene. This CDR3 is 11 amino acids long. V dropped 8 bases and J dropped 1 base, with 5 bases sitting between them. Germline-derived CDR1 and CDR2 are MNHNY and SVGAGI (reference sequence). Here the CDR3 reads CASWQNTEAFF. CDR3 coding DNA: TGTGCCAGCTGGCAGAACACTGAAGCTTTCTTT.

CDR3 sequence: CASSPAREETQYF. CDR3 nucleotides: TGTGCCAGCAGCCCAGCGCGTGAAGAGACCCAGTACTTC. V is TRBV7-3 and J is TRBJ2-5; D is uncertain. CDR1 and CDR2 (germline): SGHTA, FQGTGA. The CDR3 loop spans 13 amino acids. V dropped 5 bases and J dropped 3 bases, with 10 bases sitting between them.

The V and J genes are TRBV12-1 and TRBJ1-5; TRBD1, the table's D call, lacks a check against the DNA. TRBV12-1 is described as a pseudogene. CDR3 length: 15 amino acids. This CDR3 is CASSPDTGLPQPQHF. The CDR3 coding sequence is TGTGCCAGCAGCCCGGACACCGGGCTCCCTCAGCCCCAGCATTTT.

Here the CDR3 DNA reads TGCGCCAGCAGCCCCGAGGGCGGGGAGCTGTTTTTT. As protein: CASSPEGGELFF. V is TRBV5-1 and J is TRBJ2-2; a possible D gene is TRBD2 (5 bases). Germline CDR1 and CDR2: SGHRS and YFSETQ. CDR3 length: 12 residues. Between the trimmed V and J ends, which lost 4 bases and 7 bases, there was a span of 8 bases.

The chain links TRBV5-1 to TRBJ1-1; the D gene is possibly TRBD1 (5 bases). V was cut by 4 bases and J by 5 bases, with 12 bases left in between. CDR1 is SGHRS and CDR2 is YFSETQ in the germline V gene. The CDR3 length is 13 residues. As DNA, the CDR3 is TGCGCCAGCAGCCCAGGGTGGGGTACTGAAGCTTTCTTT. It translates to CASSPGWGTEAFF.

The chain recombines TRBV30 with TRBJ2-7, with 11 positions matching TRBD2. Germline V CDR1 and CDR2: GTSNPN, SVGIG (reference sequence). V was pared by 1 base and J by 1 base, with 3 bases of the junction left unmatched. This CDR3 is built from 15 residues. DNA for the CDR3: TGTGCCTGGAGTGATCCTAGCGGGAGGTCCTACGAGCAGTACTTC. Translation gives CAWSDPSGRSYEQYF.